This T cell receptor beta chain was identified during a study of T cell responses to AZD1222 COVID-19 vaccine (dated by TCRdb to the early 2020s). Notes on the research overall: AZD1222 recipients given second doses at about 4 weeks or at about 12 weeks were pooled, since spike-specific TCR depth and breadth were not found to differ between the two schedules. A total of around 240 trial participants underwent TCR sequencing, of whom approximately 200 had received two doses of AZD1222 and some 26 had received two doses of the MenACWY control vaccine. Enrollment into the trials was organized by age into subgroups of 18-55, 56-69 and 70-plus years, and those subgroups contained roughly 140, 27 and 60 TCR-sequenced participants, respectively.

The CDR3 regions of human TCRbeta chains were analyzed by immunosequencing. In the paper's pipeline: TCRs in the repertoires were matched against a reference library of SARS-CoV-2-specific TCRs that had been generated with the MIRA antigen-specificity platform. Breadth meant the fraction of unique TCRs that were SARS-CoV-2-associated, whereas depth meant the fraction of total T cells that were SARS-CoV-2-associated. Using the MIRA data, every spike-specific TCR was mapped to the spike region that the TCR reacted to and assigned to either a CD4 or a CD8 class. Log10-transformed breadth and depth values were compared by one-way ANOVA with Sidak's multiple comparisons tests. Imported from immuneACCESS, the table was reduced by TCRdb to in-frame sequences with V and J called. These copies leave out some clones; in studies compared against another copy, an unresolved V gene accounts for under half, and the cause of the remainder is not known. The D gene and trimming were derived from the DNA, and the V and J assignments and clone size from that table. The sample table holds fewer than 120,000 clones, of which roughly 85% were seen once. The ten largest make up approximately 3.5% of the sample.

Broader findings and caveats from the paper: Conclusions about previously exposed vaccinees are limited, since just five or six AZD1222 recipients were seropositive for SARS-CoV-2 at baseline. Participants were mostly white British and included more females than males, and it was suggested by the authors that clonal diversity may have been underestimated. In the small 56-69-year group, the increase in depth fell short of significance, most likely because of low power. No day 14 peak-response samples were available, so repertoires were characterized only after the peak T cell response. Epitopes outside the regions mutated in the B.1.351 and B.1.1.7 variants were reportedly recognized by nearly half of the unique spike-specific TCRs. The vaccine-associated CD4 TCRs covered the entire spike protein, and the dominant responses fell in regions 160-218 and 743-854. Spike-specific TCR breadth and depth rose significantly after two AZD1222 doses compared with day 0 and with MenACWY recipients.

Interpreted using the paper, the time point label stands for: baseline before first vaccination. The vaccinee samples were drawn from two UK trials, COV001 and COV002, one of which was a single-blind randomized controlled phase 2/3 trial testing AZD1222 (ChAdOx1 nCoV-19) in healthy adults. Trial participant PBMC samples were collected at day 0 and day 28 after the second dose for TCRbeta chain sequencing. Concerning this clone: Its antigen remains undetermined. No base quality values were provided; no much bigger clone lies one nucleotide off.

Counted from cysteine to phenylalanine, this CDR3 has 18 amino acids. Only the CDR3 portion is preserved as DNA: 54 bases, with reading frame beginning at the first base. This sample comprised peripheral blood, obtained on day 0 of AZD1222 vaccination. The V and J segments used are TRBV1 and TRBJ1-1; the table names TRBD1, a call not compared with the DNA. TRBV1 is tagged as a pseudogene. The clonotype comes from an adult in good health. The nucleotide sequence is given as TGCACCAGCAGCCAAGTCAACTCGAGGACAGGGGATAGCACTGAAGCTTTCTTT. It codes for CTSSQVNSRTGDSTEAFF.